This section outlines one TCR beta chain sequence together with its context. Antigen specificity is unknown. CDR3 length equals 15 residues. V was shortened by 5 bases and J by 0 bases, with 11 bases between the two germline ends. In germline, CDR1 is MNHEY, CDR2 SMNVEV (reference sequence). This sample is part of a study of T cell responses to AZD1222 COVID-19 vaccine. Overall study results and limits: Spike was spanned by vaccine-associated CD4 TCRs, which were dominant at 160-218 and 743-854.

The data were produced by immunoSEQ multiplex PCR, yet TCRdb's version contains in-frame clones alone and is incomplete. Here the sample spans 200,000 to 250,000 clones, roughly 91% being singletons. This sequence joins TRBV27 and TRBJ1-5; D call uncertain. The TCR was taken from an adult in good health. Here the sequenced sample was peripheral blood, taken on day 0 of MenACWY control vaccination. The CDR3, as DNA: TGTGCCAGCAGTGTCACTTCTTATAGCAATCAGCCCCAGCATTTT. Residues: CASSVTSYSNQPQHF.